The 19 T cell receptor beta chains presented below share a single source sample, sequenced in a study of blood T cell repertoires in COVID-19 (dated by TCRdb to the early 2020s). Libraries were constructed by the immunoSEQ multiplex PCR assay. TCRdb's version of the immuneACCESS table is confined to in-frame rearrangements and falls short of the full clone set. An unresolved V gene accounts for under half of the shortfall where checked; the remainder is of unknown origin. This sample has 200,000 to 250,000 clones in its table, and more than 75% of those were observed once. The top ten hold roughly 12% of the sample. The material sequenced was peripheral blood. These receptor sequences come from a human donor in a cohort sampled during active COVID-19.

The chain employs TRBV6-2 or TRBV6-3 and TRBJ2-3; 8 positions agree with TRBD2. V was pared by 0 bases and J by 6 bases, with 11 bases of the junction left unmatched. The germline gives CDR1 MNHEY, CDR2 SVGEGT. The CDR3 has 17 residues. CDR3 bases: TGTGCCAGCAGTTACTCGAGAAGGCGGGGGGATTTCGATACGCAGTATTTT. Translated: CASSYSRRRGDFDTQYF.

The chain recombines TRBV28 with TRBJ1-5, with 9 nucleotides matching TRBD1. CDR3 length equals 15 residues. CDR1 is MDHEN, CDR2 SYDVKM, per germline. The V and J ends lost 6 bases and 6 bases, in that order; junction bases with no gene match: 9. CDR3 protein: CASSYPGQGGQPQHF. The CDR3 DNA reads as TGTGCCAGCAGCTATCCGGGACAGGGTGGTCAGCCCCAGCATTTT.

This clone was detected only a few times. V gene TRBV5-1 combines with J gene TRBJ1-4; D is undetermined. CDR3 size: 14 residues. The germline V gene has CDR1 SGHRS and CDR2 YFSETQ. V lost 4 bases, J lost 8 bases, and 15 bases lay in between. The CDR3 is CASSPSLGAEKLFF. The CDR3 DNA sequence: TGCGCCAGCAGCCCCTCCCTGGGCGCGGAAAAACTGTTTTTT.

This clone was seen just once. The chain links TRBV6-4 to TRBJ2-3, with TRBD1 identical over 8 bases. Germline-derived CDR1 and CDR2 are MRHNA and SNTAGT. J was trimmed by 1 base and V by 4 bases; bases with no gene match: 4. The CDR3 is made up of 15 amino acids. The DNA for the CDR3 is TGTGCCAGCAGTGTCACGGGACAGGGCACAGATACGCAGTATTTT. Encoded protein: CASSVTGQGTDTQYF.

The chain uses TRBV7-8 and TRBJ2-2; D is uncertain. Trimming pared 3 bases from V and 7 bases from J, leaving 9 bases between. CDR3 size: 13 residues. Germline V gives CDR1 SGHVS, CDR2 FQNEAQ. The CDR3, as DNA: TGTGCCAGCAGCTTTGTATCCCTCGGGGAGCTGTTTTTT. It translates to CASSFVSLGELFF.

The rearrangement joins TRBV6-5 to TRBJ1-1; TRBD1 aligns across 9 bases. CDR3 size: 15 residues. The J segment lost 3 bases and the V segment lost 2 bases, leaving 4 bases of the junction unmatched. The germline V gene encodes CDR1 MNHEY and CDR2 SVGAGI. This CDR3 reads CASSYPGTGHTEAFF. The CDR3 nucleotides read TGTGCCAGCAGTTACCCCGGGACAGGGCACACTGAAGCTTTCTTT.

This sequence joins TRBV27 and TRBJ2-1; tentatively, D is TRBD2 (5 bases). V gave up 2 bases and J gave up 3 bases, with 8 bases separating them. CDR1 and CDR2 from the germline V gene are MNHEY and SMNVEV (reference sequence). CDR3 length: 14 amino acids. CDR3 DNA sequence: TGTGCCAGCAGTTTAGAGGGTAACTACAATGAGCAGTTCTTC. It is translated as CASSLEGNYNEQFF.

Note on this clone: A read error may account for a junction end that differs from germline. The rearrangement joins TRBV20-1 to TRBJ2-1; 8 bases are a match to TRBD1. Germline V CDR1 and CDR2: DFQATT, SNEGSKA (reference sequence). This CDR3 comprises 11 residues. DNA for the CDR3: TGCAGTGCTAATTCAAGGGACAGGAGGATCTTC. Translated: CSANSRDRRIF.

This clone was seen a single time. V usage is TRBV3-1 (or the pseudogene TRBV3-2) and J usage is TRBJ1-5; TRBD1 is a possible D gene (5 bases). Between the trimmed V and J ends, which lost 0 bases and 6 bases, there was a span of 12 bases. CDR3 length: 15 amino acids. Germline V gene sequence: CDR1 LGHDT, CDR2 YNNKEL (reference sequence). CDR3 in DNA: TGTGCCAGCAGCCAAGATACCCAGGGAAGTCAGCCCCAGCATTTT. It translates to CASSQDTQGSQPQHF.

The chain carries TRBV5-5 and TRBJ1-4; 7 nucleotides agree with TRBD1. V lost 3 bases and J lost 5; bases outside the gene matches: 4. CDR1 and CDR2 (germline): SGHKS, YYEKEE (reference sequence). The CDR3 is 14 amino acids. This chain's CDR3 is CASSSGTDNEKLFF. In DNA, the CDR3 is TGTGCCAGCAGCTCCGGGACAGACAATGAAAAACTGTTTTTT. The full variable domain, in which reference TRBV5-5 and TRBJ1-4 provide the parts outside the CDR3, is DAGVTQSPTHLIKTRGQQVTLRCSPISGHKSVSWYQQVLGQGPQFIFQYYEKEERGRGNFPDRFSARQFPNYSSELNVNALLLGDSALYLCASSSGTDNEKLFFGSGTQLSVL.

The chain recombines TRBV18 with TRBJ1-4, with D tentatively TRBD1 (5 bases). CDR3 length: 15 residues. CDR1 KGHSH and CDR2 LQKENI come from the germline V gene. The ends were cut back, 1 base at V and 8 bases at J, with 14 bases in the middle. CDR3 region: CASSPLDTKGEKLFF. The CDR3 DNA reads TGTGCCAGCTCACCACTGGACACCAAGGGGGAAAAACTGTTTTTT. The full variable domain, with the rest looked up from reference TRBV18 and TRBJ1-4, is NAGVMQNPRHLVRRRGQEARLRCSPMKGHSHVYWYRQLPEEGLKFMVYLQKENIIDESGMPKERFSAEFPKEGPSILRIQQVVRGDSAAYFCASSPLDTKGEKLFFGSGTQLSVL.

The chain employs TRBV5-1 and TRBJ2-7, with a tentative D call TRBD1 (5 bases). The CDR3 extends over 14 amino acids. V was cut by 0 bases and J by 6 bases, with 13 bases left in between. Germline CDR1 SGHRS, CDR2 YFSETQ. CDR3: CASSLGAREGEQYF. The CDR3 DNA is TGCGCCAGCAGCTTGGGGGCCAGGGAAGGCGAGCAGTACTTC.

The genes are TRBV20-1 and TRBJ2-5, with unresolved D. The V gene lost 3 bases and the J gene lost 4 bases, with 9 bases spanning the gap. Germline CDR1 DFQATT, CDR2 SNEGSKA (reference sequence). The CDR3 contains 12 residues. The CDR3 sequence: CSASSVGETQYF. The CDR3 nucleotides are TGCAGTGCTAGTTCAGTTGGAGAGACCCAGTACTTC.

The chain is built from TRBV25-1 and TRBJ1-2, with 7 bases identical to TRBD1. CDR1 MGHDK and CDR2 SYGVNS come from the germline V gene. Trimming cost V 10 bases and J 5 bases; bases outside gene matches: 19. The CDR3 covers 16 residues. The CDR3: CATLIGTAYARYGYTF. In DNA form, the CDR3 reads TGTGCCACCCTGATTGGGACAGCCTACGCGAGATATGGCTACACCTTC.

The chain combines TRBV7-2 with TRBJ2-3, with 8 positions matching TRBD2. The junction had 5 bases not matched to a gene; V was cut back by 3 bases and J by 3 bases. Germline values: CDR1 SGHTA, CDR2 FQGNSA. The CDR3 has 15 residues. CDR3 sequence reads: CASSFTGGLTDTQYF. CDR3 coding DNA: TGTGCCAGCAGCTTTACGGGGGGGTTAACAGATACGCAGTATTTT.

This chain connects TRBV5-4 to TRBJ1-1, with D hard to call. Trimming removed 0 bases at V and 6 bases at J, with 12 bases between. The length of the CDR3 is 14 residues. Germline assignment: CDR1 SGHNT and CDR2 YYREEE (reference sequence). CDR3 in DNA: TGTGCCAGCAGCTTGGCCGGCCTAGGCGCTGAAGCTTTCTTT. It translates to CASSLAGLGAEAFF. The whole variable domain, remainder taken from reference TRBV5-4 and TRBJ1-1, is ETGVTQSPTHLIKTRGQQVTLRCSSQSGHNTVSWYQQALGQGPQFIFQYYREEENGRGNFPPRFSGLQFPNYSSELNVNALELDDSALYLCASSLAGLGAEAFFGQGTRLTVV.

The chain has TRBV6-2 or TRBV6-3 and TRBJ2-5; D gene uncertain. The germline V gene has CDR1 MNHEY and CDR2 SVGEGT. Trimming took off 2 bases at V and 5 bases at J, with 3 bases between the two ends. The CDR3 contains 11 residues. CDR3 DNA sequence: TGTGCCAGCAGTTACGGCGAGACCCAGTACTTC. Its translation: CASSYGETQYF.

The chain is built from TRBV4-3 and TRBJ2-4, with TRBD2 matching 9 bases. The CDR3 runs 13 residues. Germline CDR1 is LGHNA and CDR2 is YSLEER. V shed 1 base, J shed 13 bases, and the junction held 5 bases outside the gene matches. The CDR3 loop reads CASSQALAGRQYF. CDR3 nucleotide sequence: TGCGCCAGCAGCCAAGCCCTAGCGGGGAGACAGTACTTC.

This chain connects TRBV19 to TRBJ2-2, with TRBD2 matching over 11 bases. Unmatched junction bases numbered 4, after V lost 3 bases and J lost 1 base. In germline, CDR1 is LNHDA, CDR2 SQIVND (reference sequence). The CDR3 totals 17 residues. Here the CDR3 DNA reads TGTGCCAGTAGTATGGTTCTAGCGGGAGGGAACACCGGGGAGCTGTTTTTT. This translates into CASSMVLAGGNTGELFF.